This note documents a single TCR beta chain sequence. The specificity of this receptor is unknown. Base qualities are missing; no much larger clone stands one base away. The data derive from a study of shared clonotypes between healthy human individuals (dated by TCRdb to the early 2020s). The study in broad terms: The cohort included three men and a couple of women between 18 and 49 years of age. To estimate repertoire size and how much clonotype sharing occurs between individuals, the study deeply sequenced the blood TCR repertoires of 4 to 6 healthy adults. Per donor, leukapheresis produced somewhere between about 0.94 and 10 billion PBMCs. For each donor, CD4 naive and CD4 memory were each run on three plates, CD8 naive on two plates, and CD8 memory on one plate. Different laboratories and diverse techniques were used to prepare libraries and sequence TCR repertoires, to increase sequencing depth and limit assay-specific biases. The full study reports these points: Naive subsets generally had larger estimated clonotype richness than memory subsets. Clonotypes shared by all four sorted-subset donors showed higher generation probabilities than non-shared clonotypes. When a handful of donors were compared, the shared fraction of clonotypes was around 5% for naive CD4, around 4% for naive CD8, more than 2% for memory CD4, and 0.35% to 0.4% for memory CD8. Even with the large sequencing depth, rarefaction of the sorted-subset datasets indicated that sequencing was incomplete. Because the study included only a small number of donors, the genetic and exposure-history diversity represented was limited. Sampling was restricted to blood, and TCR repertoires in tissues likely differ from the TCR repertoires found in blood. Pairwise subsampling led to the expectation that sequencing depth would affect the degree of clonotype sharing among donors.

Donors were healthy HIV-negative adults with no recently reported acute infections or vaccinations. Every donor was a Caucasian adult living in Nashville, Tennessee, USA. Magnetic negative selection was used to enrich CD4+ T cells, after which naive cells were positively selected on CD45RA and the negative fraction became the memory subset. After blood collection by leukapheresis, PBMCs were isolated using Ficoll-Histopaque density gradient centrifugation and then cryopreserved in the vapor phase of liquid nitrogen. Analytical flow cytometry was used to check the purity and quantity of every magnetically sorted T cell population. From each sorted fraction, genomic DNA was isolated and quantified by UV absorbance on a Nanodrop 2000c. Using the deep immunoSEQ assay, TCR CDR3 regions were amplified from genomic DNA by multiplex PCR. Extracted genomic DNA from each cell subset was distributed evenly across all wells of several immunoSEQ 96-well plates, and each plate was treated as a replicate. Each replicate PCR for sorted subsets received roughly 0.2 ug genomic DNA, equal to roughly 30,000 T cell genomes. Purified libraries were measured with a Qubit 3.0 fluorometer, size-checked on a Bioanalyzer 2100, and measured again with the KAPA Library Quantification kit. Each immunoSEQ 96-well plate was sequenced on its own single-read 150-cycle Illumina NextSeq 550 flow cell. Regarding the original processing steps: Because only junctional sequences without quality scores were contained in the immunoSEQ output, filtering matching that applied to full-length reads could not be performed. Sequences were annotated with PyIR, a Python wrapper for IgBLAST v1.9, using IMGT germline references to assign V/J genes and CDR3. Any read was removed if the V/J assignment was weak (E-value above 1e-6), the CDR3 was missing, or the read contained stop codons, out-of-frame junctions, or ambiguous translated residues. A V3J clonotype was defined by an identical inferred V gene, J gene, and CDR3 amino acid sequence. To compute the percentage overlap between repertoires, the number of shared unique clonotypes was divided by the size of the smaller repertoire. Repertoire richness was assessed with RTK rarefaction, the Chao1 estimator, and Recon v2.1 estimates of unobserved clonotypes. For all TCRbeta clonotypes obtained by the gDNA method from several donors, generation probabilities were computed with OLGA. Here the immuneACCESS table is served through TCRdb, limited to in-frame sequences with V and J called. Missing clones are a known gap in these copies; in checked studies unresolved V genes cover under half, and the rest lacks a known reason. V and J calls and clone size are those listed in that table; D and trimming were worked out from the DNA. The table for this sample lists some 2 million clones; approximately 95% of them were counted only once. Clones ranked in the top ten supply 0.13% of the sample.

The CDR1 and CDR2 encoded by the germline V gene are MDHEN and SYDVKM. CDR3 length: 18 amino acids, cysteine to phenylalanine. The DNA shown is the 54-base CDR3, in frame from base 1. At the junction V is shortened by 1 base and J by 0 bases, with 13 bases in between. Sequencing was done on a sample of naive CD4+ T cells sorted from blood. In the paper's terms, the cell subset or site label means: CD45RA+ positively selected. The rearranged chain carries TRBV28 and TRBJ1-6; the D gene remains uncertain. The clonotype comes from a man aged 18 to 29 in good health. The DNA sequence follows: TGTGCCAGCAGTTTATCGGTACCAGCGGTCTCCTATAATTCACCCCTCCACTTT. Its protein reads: CASSLSVPAVSYNSPLHF.